Below are 19 T cell receptor beta chains sequenced from a single sample in a study of cytomegalovirus exposure and HLA in healthy donors. Here immunoSEQ multiplex PCR was the method, and the copy in TCRdb shows in-frame clones only, minus some. The table lists about 160,000 clones, around nine tenths of them singletons. Sequenced sample: PBMCs. The source of these receptors is a man aged 18 to 30 in good health and CMV-seropositive.

The rearrangement uses TRBV4-1 and TRBJ1-5, with 8 positions matching TRBD1. The germline gives CDR1 MGHRA, CDR2 YSYEKL. J lost 0 bases, V lost 0 bases, and 1 base had no gene match. The CDR3 covers 16 residues. CDR3 bases: TGCGCCAGCAGCCAAGAGGGGACAGGTAGCAATCAGCCCCAGCATTTT. It is translated as CASSQEGTGSNQPQHF.

The J gene is TRBJ2-5, the V gene TRBV5-1, with D maybe TRBD1 (7 bases). V lost 0 bases and J 2 bases, leaving 11 bases between the germline ends. The CDR3 runs to 15 residues. Germline V lookup: CDR1 SGHRS, CDR2 YFSETQ. The CDR3 loop reads CASSLGPGGQETQYF. In DNA form, the CDR3 reads TGCGCCAGCAGCTTGGGGCCAGGGGGGCAAGAGACCCAGTACTTC. Full variable domain (missing parts from reference TRBV5-1 and TRBJ2-5): KAGVTQTPRYLIKTRGQQVTLSCSPISGHRSVSWYQQTPGQGLQFLFEYFSETQRNKGNFPGRFSGRQFSNSRSEMNVSTLELGDSALYLCASSLGPGGQETQYFGPGTRLLVL.

This sequence joins TRBV29-1 and TRBJ2-7, with 8 positions matching TRBD1. The CDR3 is 18 residues long. V trimming: 0 bases; J trimming: 6 bases; junction bases outside the gene matches: 19. Looked up from germline, CDR1 is SQVTM and CDR2 is ANQGSEA. The CDR3, as DNA: TGCAGCGTTGAAGATTGGGGGTTTCGCGGCCAGGGGGCAGGCGAGCAGTACTTC. This translates into CSVEDWGFRGQGAGEQYF.

The chain carries TRBV9 and TRBJ2-7; D perhaps matches TRBD2 (5 bases). V was clipped by 4 bases and J by 6 bases, with 23 bases between them. The CDR3 has 16 residues. The germline V gene has CDR1 SGDLS and CDR2 YYNGEE. Here the CDR3 reads CASSRTIEGGLGEQYF. CDR3 nucleotide sequence: TGTGCCAGCAGCCGCACGATCGAGGGTGGGTTGGGCGAGCAGTACTTC.

This chain joins TRBV29-1 and TRBJ2-2, with a weak D call TRBD1 (6 bases). The CDR3 is made up of 13 amino acids. CDR1 and CDR2 (germline): SQVTM, ANQGSEA. Trimming took off 5 bases at V and 0 bases at J, with 7 bases between the two ends. CDR3 in DNA: TGCAGCGTTAGACAGGCGAACACCGGGGAGCTGTTTTTT. Amino acid sequence: CSVRQANTGELFF.

The chain joins TRBV29-1 to TRBJ2-1; D is unresolved. CDR3 length equals 13 residues. Germline CDR1 is SQVTM and CDR2 is ANQGSEA. V shed 4 bases and J shed 2 bases, with 9 bases lying between them. The chain's CDR3 is CSVGQSPYNEQFF. The DNA for the CDR3 is TGCAGCGTTGGTCAAAGCCCCTACAATGAGCAGTTCTTC.

The V gene is TRBV2, the J gene TRBJ2-7; 12 positions agree with TRBD2. Losses at the gene ends were 9 bases for V and 2 bases for J; bases not matched to a gene: 5. The CDR3 loop spans 14 amino acids. Germline V gene sequence: CDR1 SNHLY, CDR2 FYNNEI. For the CDR3, the DNA is TGTGCCAGGGGACGACTAGCGGGAGCCTACGAGCAGTACTTC. Its protein is CARGRLAGAYEQYF.

This clone has more than one count but fewer than ten. This chain connects TRBV9 to TRBJ1-2; tentative D call: TRBD1 (5 bases). Germline assignment: CDR1 SGDLS and CDR2 YYNGEE. The ends were cut back, 0 bases at V and 4 bases at J, with 16 bases in the middle. The CDR3 consists of 16 residues. The CDR3 DNA reads as TGTGCCAGCAGCGTAGACTTGTCCGACAGTTCCTATGGCTACACCTTC. It translates to CASSVDLSDSSYGYTF.

The V and J genes are TRBV9 and TRBJ2-2; 13 bases are a match to TRBD2. In germline, CDR1 is SGDLS, CDR2 YYNGEE. This CDR3 is built from 18 residues. Trimming removed 0 bases from V and 3 bases from J; junction bases left unmatched: 5. The CDR3 region is CASSVAGTSGTDTGELFF. The CDR3, as DNA: TGTGCCAGCAGCGTAGCTGGGACTAGCGGGACCGACACCGGGGAGCTGTTTTTT.

This clone was observed a single time. The rearrangement links TRBV5-6 to TRBJ2-2; D possibly corresponds to TRBD1 (5 bases). Germline values: CDR1 SGHDT, CDR2 YYEEEE. V gave up 0 bases and J gave up 4 bases, with 10 bases separating them. The CDR3 loop spans 15 amino acids. The CDR3 spells CASSLGQGLTGELFF. CDR3 bases: TGTGCCAGCAGCTTGGGCCAGGGCCTCACCGGGGAGCTGTTTTTT.

The chain recombines TRBV2 with TRBJ2-1; no clear D gene. CDR3 size: 12 residues. V lost 7 bases to trimming and J lost 10 bases, with 14 bases between them. Germline V lookup: CDR1 SNHLY, CDR2 FYNNEI. CDR3 sequence (DNA): TGTGCCAGCAACCTAGATTTGTCCGAGCAGTTCTTC. Its translation is CASNLDLSEQFF. Filled out from reference TRBV2 and TRBJ2-1, the complete variable domain reads EPEVTQTPSHQVTQMGQEVILRCVPISNHLYFYWYRQILGQKVEFLVSFYNNEISEKSEIFDDQFSVERPDGSNFTLKIRSTKLEDSAMYFCASNLDLSEQFFGPGTRLTVL.

This chain uses TRBV23-1 with TRBJ1-3; D remains unclear. TRBV23-1 is an open reading frame whose function is uncertain. This CDR3 region has 13 residues. The V and J ends lost 7 bases and 9 bases respectively, with 16 bases between them. CDR3 sequence: CASTLDSLGTIYF. The CDR3 coding sequence is TGCGCCAGCACCCTCGACTCCCTCGGCACCATATATTTT.

In nucleotides, the CDR3 is TGCGCCAGCAGCCAAGCCTCCAGTGAGACCAAATCGGGGAACACTGAAGCTTTCTTT. Amino acid sequence: CASSQASSETKSGNTEAFF. The chain employs TRBV4-1 and TRBJ1-1; no reliable D call. Trimming cost V 1 base and J 1 base, with 22 bases left between them. Germline CDR1 is MGHRA and CDR2 is YSYEKL. The length of the CDR3 is 19 residues.

The genes are TRBV10-3 and TRBJ1-2; no firm D call. This CDR3 comprises 15 residues. Germline V CDR1 and CDR2: ENHRY, SYGVKD. V gave up 7 bases and J gave up 0 bases, with 15 bases separating them. CDR3 DNA sequence: TGTGCCATCAACCCCCGAGAGGGCTCTAACTATGGCTACACCTTC. Translation gives CAINPREGSNYGYTF.

This chain joins TRBV27 and TRBJ2-1, with 7 bases aligning to TRBD1. Trimming removed 2 bases from V and 6 bases from J; junction bases left unmatched: 10. This CDR3 has 16 residues. In germline, CDR1 is MNHEY, CDR2 SMNVEV (reference sequence). CDR3 nucleotides: TGTGCCAGCAGTTTACGCTCGGACAGGCTTTTCAATGAGCAGTTCTTC. Amino acid sequence: CASSLRSDRLFNEQFF.

The chain employs TRBV12-5 and TRBJ2-5; TRBD2 is a possible D gene (6 bases). This CDR3 has 15 amino acids. V was clipped by 2 bases and J by 1 base, with 11 bases between them. Germline values: CDR1 LGHNT, CDR2 FRNRAP. CDR3 sequence (DNA): TGTGCTAGTGGTTTGTTTAGCGGTCTCCAAGAGACCCAGTACTTC. Encoded protein: CASGLFSGLQETQYF.

This clone has only a few counts. This CDR3 reads CASSIDRENTEAFF. CDR3 nucleotide sequence: TGTGCCAGTAGTATAGACAGGGAGAACACTGAAGCTTTCTTT. This chain links TRBV19 with TRBJ1-1, with D possibly being TRBD1 (5 bases). V dropped 0 bases and J dropped 1 base, with 6 bases sitting between them. The germline V gene encodes CDR1 LNHDA and CDR2 SQIVND (reference sequence). The CDR3 extends over 14 amino acids.

Only one count was recorded for this clone. The chain carries TRBV19 and TRBJ1-1; TRBD1 is a possible D gene (6 bases). This CDR3 comprises 13 residues. Germline V gives CDR1 LNHDA, CDR2 SQIVND (reference sequence). V was shortened by 5 bases and J by 3 bases, with 10 bases between the two germline ends. CDR3 sequence: CASSGQTDTEAFF. In nucleotides, the CDR3 is TGTGCCAGTAGTGGACAGACCGACACTGAAGCTTTCTTT. Based on the CDR3 plus reference TRBV19 and TRBJ1-1, the full variable domain is DGGITQSPKYLFRKEGQNVTLSCEQNLNHDAMYWYRQDPGQGLRLIYYSQIVNDFQKGDIAEGYSVSREKKESFPLTVTSAQKNPTAFYLCASSGQTDTEAFFGQGTRLTVV.

CDR3 sequence reads: CASSVGLADNEQFF. The DNA for the CDR3 is TGTGCCAGCAGCGTAGGACTAGCGGACAATGAGCAGTTCTTC. The chain is built from TRBV9 and TRBJ2-1; 9 positions match TRBD2. From germline, CDR1 is SGDLS and CDR2 YYNGEE. Losses at the gene ends were 0 bases for V and 5 bases for J; bases not matched to a gene: 0. CDR3 length: 14 residues.